This T cell receptor (beta chain) was recovered during a study of cytomegalovirus exposure and HLA in healthy donors. Study results and limitations: Across donors, most TCRs were seen rarely, yet some public ones were widespread. Further analysis, carried out later, found HLA-associated TCR beta chains more clonally expanded than equally common other chains.

The PCR contained 60 Vbeta and 13 Jbeta primers. The protocol was immunoSEQ multiplex PCR, while the TCRdb copy is restricted to in-frame clones and leaves out a portion. The top ten hold almost 4.5% of the sample, which has about 77,000 clones, over 60% seen once. Germline V gene data show CDR1 as SGDLS and CDR2 as YYNGEE. This CDR3 is 16 amino acids long. V lost 4 bases to trimming and J lost 2 bases, with 19 bases between them. Details on this clone: The antigen is not known.

V and J are TRBV9 and TRBJ2-7; the D gene is possibly TRBD1 (6 bases). The source is a man aged 35 to 55 in good health and CMV-seronegative. Sequencing was done on a sample of PBMCs. The CDR3 loop reads CASSPPLVDRPYEQYF. CDR3 nucleotides: TGTGCCAGCAGCCCTCCACTGGTGGACAGACCCTACGAGCAGTACTTC.